The following is a T cell receptor (beta chain) sequence with its context. The assay was immunoSEQ multiplex PCR, and TCRdb's table has in-frame clones only and misses some. The profile shows a few hundred thousand clones, around 83% of them singletons. Losses at the gene ends were 3 bases for V and 6 bases for J; bases not matched to a gene: 7. The CDR3 has 14 amino acids. The germline CDR1 and CDR2 sequences are LGHDT and YNNKEL (reference sequence). The data were taken from a study of blood T cell repertoires in COVID-19. Sequencing input: PBMCs or T cells enriched from blood (not recorded which). The receptor was isolated from a woman between 45 and 65 years old who had recovered from COVID-19. The chain carries TRBV3-1 (or the pseudogene TRBV3-2) and TRBJ1-2, with 7 bases matching TRBD1. CDR3 sequence (DNA): TGTGCCAGCAGCCAGCGACAGGGAGAAGATGGCTACACCTTC. The encoded protein is CASSQRQGEDGYTF.